What follows are 11 T cell receptor beta chains derived from one specimen sequenced in a study of CD8 T cells in ankylosing spondylitis. MiXCR was run by TCRdb on the 5' RACE reads, yielding one entry per CDR3 protein. The repertoire holds 250,000 to 300,000 distinct CDR3 sequences, around 20% seen once, with roughly 7.3% in the top ten. Sequencing was done on a sample of blood, either unsorted or a sorted T cell fraction (not recorded which). These receptors came from a male donor with ankylosing spondylitis or in good health (not recorded which).

This clonotype was seen only a few times. V gene TRBV12-3 or TRBV12-4 combines with J gene TRBJ2-2, with D maybe TRBD1 (6 bases). Trimming removed 6 bases at V and 0 bases at J, with 11 bases between. CDR3 length: 15 residues. The chain's CDR3 is CASRRTEANTGELFF. CDR3 DNA: TGTGCCAGCAGGCGGACAGAAGCGAACACCGGGGAGCTGTTTTTT.

This clonotype was seen at least ten times. The chain employs TRBV12-3 or TRBV12-4 and TRBJ2-3; 7 bases agree with TRBD1. CDR3 length: 12 residues. V lost 5 bases to trimming and J lost 6 bases; unmatched junction nucleotides: 2. CDR3 in amino acids: CASSPQGDTQYF. As DNA, the CDR3 is TGTGCCAGCAGTCCACAGGGGGATACGCAGTATTTT.

This chain connects TRBV3-1 to TRBJ2-7, with 9 bases lining up with TRBD1. With 6 bases clipped from V and 2 bases from J, the junction kept 20 bases outside the gene matches. Per germline, CDR1 LGHDT and CDR2 YNNKEL (reference sequence). CDR3 length: 19 amino acids. The CDR3 DNA is TGTGCCAGCAGAGACTTCGACAGGGGGTTTAACCGGGAAGCCTACGAGCAGTACGTC. Encoded protein: CASRDFDRGFNREAYEQYV.

The table lists this clonotype with many counts. The chain is built from TRBV29-1 and TRBJ1-1; no firm D call. Germline V gene data show CDR1 as SQVTM and CDR2 as ANQGSEA. The CDR3 is made up of 12 amino acids. V was pared by 0 bases and J by 10 bases, with 12 bases between. The CDR3 sequence is CSVEERRLVAFF. DNA for the CDR3: TGCAGCGTTGAAGAGCGCCGGTTGGTAGCTTTCTTT. The whole variable domain, remainder taken from reference TRBV29-1 and TRBJ1-1, is SAVISQKPSRDICQRGTSLTIQCQVDSQVTMMFWYRQQPGQSLTLIATANQGSEATYESGFVIDKFPISRPNLTFSTLTVSNMSPEDSSIYLCSVEERRLVAFFGQGTRLTVV.

This clonotype was found many times. The chain links TRBV12-3 or TRBV12-4 to TRBJ1-4; D gene unclear. This CDR3 contains 13 residues. Trimming removed 8 bases at V and 6 bases at J, with 13 bases between. The CDR3 loop is CASGDLEDEKLFF. The CDR3, as DNA: TGTGCCAGCGGAGACCTTGAAGATGAAAAACTGTTTTTT.

This clonotype has ten or more counts. The J gene is TRBJ2-5, the V gene TRBV6-5; 8 bases fit TRBD2. Trimming at V came to 5 bases and at J to 1 base, leaving 0 bases not matched to a gene. The CDR3 spans 13 residues. Germline loops: CDR1 MNHEY, CDR2 SVGAGI. The CDR3 reads CASSTSGQETQYF. CDR3 DNA: TGTGCCAGCAGTACTAGCGGCCAAGAGACCCAGTACTTC.

V is TRBV27 and J is TRBJ1-5; D is undetermined. This CDR3 has 15 residues. The germline V gene has CDR1 MNHEY and CDR2 SMNVEV (reference sequence). Trimming took 6 bases from V and 4 from J, leaving 16 bases between them. The CDR3 sequence: CASSTLRAGNQPQHF. Here the CDR3 DNA reads TGTGCCAGCAGCACTCTCCGGGCCGGAAATCAGCCCCAGCATTTT.

The rearrangement joins TRBV19 to TRBJ1-4; a possible D gene is TRBD1 (5 bases). CDR1 is LNHDA and CDR2 is SQIVND in the germline V gene (reference sequence). V was cut by 5 bases and J by 2 bases, with 12 bases left in between. There are 15 residues in the CDR3. The CDR3 DNA reads as TGTGCCAGTAGTGCCAGGGTGGGCACTAATGAAAAACTGTTTTTT. Translating it yields CASSARVGTNEKLFF.

In this sample, this clonotype turned up many times. The chain joins TRBV7-3 to TRBJ2-3; D is uncertain. Between the trimmed V and J ends, which lost 3 bases and 0 bases, there was a span of 4 bases. The CDR3 extends over 13 amino acids. Germline values: CDR1 SGHTA, CDR2 FQGTGA. This CDR3 reads CASSFGSTDTQYF. The CDR3 DNA follows: TGTGCCAGCAGCTTTGGGAGCACAGATACGCAGTATTTT.

This clonotype has more than one count but fewer than ten. The chain is built from TRBV12-3 or TRBV12-4 and TRBJ1-1; D ambiguous. The CDR3 runs to 14 residues. V was pared by 0 bases and J by 1 base, with 6 bases between. CDR3 protein: CASSLARENTEAFF. The CDR3 DNA is TGTGCCAGCAGTTTAGCTAGGGAGAACACTGAAGCTTTCTTT.

The chain is built from TRBV12-3 or TRBV12-4 and TRBJ2-5; D gene uncertain. The CDR3 covers 13 residues. The V end lost 3 bases, the J end lost 4 bases, and 9 bases lay between the germline ends. Here the CDR3 DNA reads TGTGCCAGCAGTTTCCGTGAGGCAGAGACCCAGTACTTC. Translation: CASSFREAETQYF.